This TCR beta chain was captured in a study of CD8+ T cells in alopecia areata. Study-level points and caveats: Scalp and blood samples kept many expanded lesional clones throughout tofacitinib.

Treatment indicated: oral pan-JAK inhibitor, 5-10 mg twice daily. It was from alopecia areata patients that lesional scalp punch biopsies and peripheral blood were collected. The authors extracted RNA and reverse transcribed it into cDNA as the sequencing template. Libraries were prepared by immunoSEQ multiplex PCR; TCRdb keeps only in-frame clonotypes and omits some of them. The repertoire consists of about 210,000 clones, with over 60% occurring once and the leading ten covering more than 3.5%. Turning to this clone: Antigen unknown.

The V gene lost 0 bases and the J gene lost 1 base, with 12 bases spanning the gap. The V gene's germline CDR1 is GTSNPN and CDR2 SVGIG (reference sequence). The CDR3 covers 15 residues. Sequenced material: CD4+ T cells sorted from blood, taken at week 4, from a patient treated with tofacitinib. The chain carries TRBV30 and TRBJ1-1; D gene ambiguous. This TCR derives from a human donor with alopecia areata. CDR3 nucleotides: TGTGCCTGGAGTGTAGAGTGGCCCGCGAACACTGAAGCTTTCTTT. Encoded protein: CAWSVEWPANTEAFF.